This TCR beta chain was found in a study of cytomegalovirus exposure and HLA in healthy donors. Whole-study results and caveats: A missense DCLRE1C variant was associated with V- and J-gene trimming of TCR beta chains in a later analysis, and an independent cohort replicated the association.

A multiplex PCR was run with 60 Vbeta primers and 13 Jbeta primers. The table came from immunoSEQ multiplex PCR; TCRdb's copy has only in-frame clones and leaves some out. This table holds around 160,000 clones, 80% to 90% found once. Concerning this clone itself: Its target is not known.

The CDR3 covers 17 residues. The ends were cut back, 8 bases at V and 1 base at J, with 21 bases in the middle. CDR1 MNHEY and CDR2 SMNVEV come from the germline V gene (reference sequence). The clonotype was recovered from a man aged 18 to 35 in good health and CMV-seropositive. Material for sequencing was PBMCs. The V call is TRBV27, the J call TRBJ1-5, with a weak D call TRBD1 (5 bases). This CDR3 is CASRSWEGHGSNQPQHF. The CDR3 nucleotides read TGTGCCAGCCGCTCATGGGAGGGGCACGGGAGCAATCAGCCCCAGCATTTT.